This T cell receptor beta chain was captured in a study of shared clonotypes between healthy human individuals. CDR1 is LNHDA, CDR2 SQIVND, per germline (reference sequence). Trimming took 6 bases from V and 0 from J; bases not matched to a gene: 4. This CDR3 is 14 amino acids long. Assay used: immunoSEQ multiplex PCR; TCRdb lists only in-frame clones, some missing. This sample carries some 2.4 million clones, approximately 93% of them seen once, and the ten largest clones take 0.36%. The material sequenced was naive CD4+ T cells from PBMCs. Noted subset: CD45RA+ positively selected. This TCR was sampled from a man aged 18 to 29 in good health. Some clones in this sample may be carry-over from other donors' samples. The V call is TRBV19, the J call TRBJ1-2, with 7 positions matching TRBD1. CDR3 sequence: CASRRDSSNYGYTF. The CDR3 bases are TGTGCCAGTAGGCGGGACAGTTCTAACTATGGCTACACCTTC.